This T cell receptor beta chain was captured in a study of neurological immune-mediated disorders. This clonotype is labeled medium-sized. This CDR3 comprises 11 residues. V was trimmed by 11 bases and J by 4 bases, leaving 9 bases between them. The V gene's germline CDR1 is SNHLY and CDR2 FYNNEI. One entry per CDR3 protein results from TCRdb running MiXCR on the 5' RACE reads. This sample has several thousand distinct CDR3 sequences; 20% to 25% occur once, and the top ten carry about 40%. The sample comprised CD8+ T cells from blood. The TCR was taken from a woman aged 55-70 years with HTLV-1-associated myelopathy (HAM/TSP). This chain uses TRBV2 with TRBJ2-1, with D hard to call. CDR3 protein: CAADDYNEQFF. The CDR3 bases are TGTGCCGCCGACGATTACAATGAGCAGTTCTTC.